The sequence of this T cell receptor (beta chain) was determined in a study of blood T cell repertoires in COVID-19. Across the study: Specimens from acute and convalescent COVID-19 originated in the United States, Italy and Spain. T cells, B-cell-depleted T cells, or PBMCs supplied cDNA or gDNA.

This clone was seen a few times. Original methodology: Cell counts per sample came from amplifying reference gene primers. Sequencing was performed with immunoSEQ multiplex PCR; in TCRdb, only in-frame clones are kept and a portion is missing. V and J calls and clone size are copied from that table; D and trimming were computed from the DNA. The top ten hold roughly 27% of the sample, which has 100,000 to 150,000 clones, less than 90% seen once. The CDR3 is 13 residues long. Germline CDR1 is SGHRS and CDR2 is YFSETQ. J lost 0 bases, V lost 7 bases, and 1 base had no gene match. The specimen sequenced was peripheral blood. J is TRBJ1-1 and V is TRBV5-1; the match to TRBD1 covers 9 bases. The TCR comes from a woman over 75 with acute or convalescent COVID-19. The DNA of the CDR3 is TGCGCCAGCCGGGACAGGGTGAACACTGAAGCTTTCTTT. Its protein product is CASRDRVNTEAFF.